The clone carrying this T cell receptor (beta chain) was seen a few times. These data are taken from a study of graft-versus-host responses after intestinal transplantation. About the research overall: Each recipient received anti-thymocyte globulin induction, then tacrolimus and steroids for roughly 3 years.

The germline V gene has CDR1 SEHNR and CDR2 FQNEAQ (reference sequence). The length of the CDR3 is 13 residues. V was shortened by 3 bases and J by 2 bases, with 8 bases between the two germline ends. With about 200,000 irradiated, violet-dye-labeled stimulator cells, about 200,000 CFSE-labeled responder cells were plated. Sorted cells were CFSE-low CD3+CD4+ or CD3+CD8+ proliferating responders. Produced via immunoSEQ multiplex PCR; TCRdb's table is partial and in-frame only. Of 9,500 to 15,000 clones listed, roughly 37% were seen once; the top ten hold 3.2%. The sample in question was alloreactive CD8+ T cells from a mixed lymphocyte reaction culture, obtained before intestinal transplant. Subset: CFSE-low proliferating T cells sorted from roughly six-day pre-transplant mixed lymphocyte reaction (GvH or HvG direction). The chain links TRBV7-9 to TRBJ2-7; D gene ambiguous. This receptor was taken from a human patient who received an intestinal transplant. Here the CDR3 reads CASSFSEPYEQYF. Here the CDR3 DNA reads TGTGCCAGCAGCTTCTCGGAACCCTACGAGCAGTACTTC.